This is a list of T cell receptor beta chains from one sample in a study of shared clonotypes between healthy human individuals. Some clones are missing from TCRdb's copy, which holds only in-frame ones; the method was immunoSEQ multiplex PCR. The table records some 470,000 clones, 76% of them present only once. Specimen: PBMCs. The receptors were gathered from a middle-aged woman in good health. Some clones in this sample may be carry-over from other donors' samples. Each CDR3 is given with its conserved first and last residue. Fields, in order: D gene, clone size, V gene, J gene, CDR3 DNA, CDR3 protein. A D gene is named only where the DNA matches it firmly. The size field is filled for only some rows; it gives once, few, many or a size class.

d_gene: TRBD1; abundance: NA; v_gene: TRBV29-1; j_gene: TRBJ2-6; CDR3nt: TGCAGCGTTGAAACAGGGGGATCCTCTGGGGCCAACGTCCTGACTTTC; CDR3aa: CSVETGGSSGANVLTF
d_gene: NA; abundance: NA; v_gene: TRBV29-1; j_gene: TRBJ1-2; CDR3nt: TGCAGCGTTGAGGGGGGTCAGGGCGTGAACTATGGCTACACCTTC; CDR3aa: CSVEGGQGVNYGYTF
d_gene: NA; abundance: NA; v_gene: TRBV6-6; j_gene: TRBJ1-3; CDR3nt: TGTGCCAGCAGTTACCTTTCCTCTGGAAACACCATATATTTT; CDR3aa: CASSYLSSGNTIYF
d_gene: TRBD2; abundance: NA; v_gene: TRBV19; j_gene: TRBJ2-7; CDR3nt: TGTGCCAGTAGTATGGGCGCGGGAGACTCCTACGAGCAGTACTTC; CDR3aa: CASSMGAGDSYEQYF
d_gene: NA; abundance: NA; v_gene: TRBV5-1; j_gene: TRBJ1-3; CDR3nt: TGCGCCAGCAGCCCCGGGGGGTTGGCTGGAAACACCATATATTTT; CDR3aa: CASSPGGLAGNTIYF
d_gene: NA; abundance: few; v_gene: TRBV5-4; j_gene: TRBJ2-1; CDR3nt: TGTGCCAGCAGCTTGTGGGGCAGGGAAGAGCAGTTCTTC; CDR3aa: CASSLWGREEQFF
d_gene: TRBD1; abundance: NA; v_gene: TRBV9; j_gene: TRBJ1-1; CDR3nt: TGTGCCAGCAGCCGACAGGGTGGCCTCGCTGAAGCTTTCTTT; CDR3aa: CASSRQGGLAEAFF
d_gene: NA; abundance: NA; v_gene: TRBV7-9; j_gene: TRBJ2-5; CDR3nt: TGTGCCAGCAGCTCCGGATGGGGGCGGGAGACCCAGTACTTC; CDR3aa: CASSSGWGRETQYF
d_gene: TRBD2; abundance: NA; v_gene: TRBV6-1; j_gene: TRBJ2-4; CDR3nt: TGTGCCAGCAGTGAGACTAGCGAAAACATTCAGTACTTC; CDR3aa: CASSETSENIQYF
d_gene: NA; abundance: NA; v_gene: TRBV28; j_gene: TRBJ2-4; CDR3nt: TGTGCCAGCAGCACCAGGCCGGGACCGCGCGATCACATTCAGTACTTC; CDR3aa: CASSTRPGPRDHIQYF
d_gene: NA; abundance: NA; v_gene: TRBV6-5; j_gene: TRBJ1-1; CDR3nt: TGTGCCAGCAGTACTACCTATGGCACTGAAGCTTTCTTT; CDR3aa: CASSTTYGTEAFF
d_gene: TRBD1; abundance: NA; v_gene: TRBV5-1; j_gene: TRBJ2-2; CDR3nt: TGCGCCAGCAGCTCCGGGACAGGACAGGCCGGGGAGCTGTTTTTT; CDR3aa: CASSSGTGQAGELFF
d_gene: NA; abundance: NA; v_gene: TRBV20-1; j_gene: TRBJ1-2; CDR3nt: TGCAGTGCTGGTTCTCGAGGCTACACCTTC; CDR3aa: CSAGSRGYTF
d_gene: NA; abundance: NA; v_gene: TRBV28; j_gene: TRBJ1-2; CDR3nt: TGTGCCAGCAGTTTATCTACTAACTATGGCTACACCTTC; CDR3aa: CASSLSTNYGYTF
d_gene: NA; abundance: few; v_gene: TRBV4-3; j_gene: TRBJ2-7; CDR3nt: TGCGCCAGCAGCCCCGTGGTGGCAGCCGAATCCTATGAGCAGTACTTC; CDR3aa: CASSPVVAAESYEQYF
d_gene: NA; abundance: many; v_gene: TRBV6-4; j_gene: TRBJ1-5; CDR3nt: TGTGCCAGCAGTGACTCAGCGGGGGCTCAGCCCCAGCATTTT; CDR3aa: CASSDSAGAQPQHF
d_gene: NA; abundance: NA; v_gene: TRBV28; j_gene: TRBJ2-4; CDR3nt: TGTGCCAGCAGTCCGCCGGGCGGTCTAGCCAAAAACATTCAGTACTTC; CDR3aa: CASSPPGGLAKNIQYF
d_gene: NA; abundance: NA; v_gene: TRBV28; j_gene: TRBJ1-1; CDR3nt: TGTGCCAGCAGTTTGGGGGGGCGGGAGGACACTGAAGCTTTCTTT; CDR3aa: CASSLGGREDTEAFF
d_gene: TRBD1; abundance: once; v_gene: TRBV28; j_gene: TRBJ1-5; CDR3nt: TGTGCCAGCAATTCGGACAGGGGGGGCAATCAGCCCCAGCATTTT; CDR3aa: CASNSDRGGNQPQHF
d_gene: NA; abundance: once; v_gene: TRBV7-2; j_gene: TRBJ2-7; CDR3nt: TGTGCCAGCAGCCCCGGTAGGCGCTACGAGCAGTACTTC; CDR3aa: CASSPGRRYEQYF
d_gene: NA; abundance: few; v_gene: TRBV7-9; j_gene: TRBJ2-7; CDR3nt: TGTGCCAGCAGCTTAGTGGGTGGGCCGGGAGAGCAGTACTTC; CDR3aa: CASSLVGGPGEQYF
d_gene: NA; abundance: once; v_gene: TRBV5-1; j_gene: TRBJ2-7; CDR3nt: TGCGCCAGCAGCCCCTACACCGCCGGGGAGCAGTACTTC; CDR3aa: CASSPYTAGEQYF
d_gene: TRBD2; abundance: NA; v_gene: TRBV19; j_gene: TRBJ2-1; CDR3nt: TGTGCCAGTAGTATTGCTAGCGGGGGAAACAATGATCAGTTCTTC; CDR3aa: CASSIASGGNNDQFF
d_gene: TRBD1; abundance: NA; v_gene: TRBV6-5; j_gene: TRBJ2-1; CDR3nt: TGTGCCAGCAGTTATTCAGGGGGCAGTCAGTTCTTC; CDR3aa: CASSYSGGSQFF
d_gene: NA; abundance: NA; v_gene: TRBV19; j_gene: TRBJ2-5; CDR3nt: TGTGCCAGTAGTAAGGGGGGGTGGGAGACCCAGTACTTC; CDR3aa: CASSKGGWETQYF
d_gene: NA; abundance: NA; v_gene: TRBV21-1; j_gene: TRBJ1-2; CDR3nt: TGTGCCAGCAGCAAAGCAGGTATGCCCCGCTATGGCTACACCTTC; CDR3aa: CASSKAGMPRYGYTF
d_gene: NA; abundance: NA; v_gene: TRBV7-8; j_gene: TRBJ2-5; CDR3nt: TGTGCCAGCAGCTCGGCCCAACAAGAGACCCAGTACTTC; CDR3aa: CASSSAQQETQYF
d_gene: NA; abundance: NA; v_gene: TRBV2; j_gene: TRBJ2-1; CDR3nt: TGTGCCAGCAGTCCATGGCTCAATGAGCAGTTCTTC; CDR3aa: CASSPWLNEQFF
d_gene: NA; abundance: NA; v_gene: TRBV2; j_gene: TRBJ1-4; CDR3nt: TGTGCCAGCAGTGAAAGCGGCAGGAGTGTACTGTTTTTT; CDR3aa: CASSESGRSVLFF
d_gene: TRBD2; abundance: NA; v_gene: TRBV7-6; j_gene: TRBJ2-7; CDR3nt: TGTGCCAGCAGCTTAGCGATCAGCGGGAGCTCCTACGAGCAGTACTTC; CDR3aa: CASSLAISGSSYEQYF
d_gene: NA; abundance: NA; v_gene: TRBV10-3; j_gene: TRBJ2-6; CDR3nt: TGTGCCATCTCAGACCCCTCTGGGGCCAACGTCCTGACTTTC; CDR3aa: CAISDPSGANVLTF
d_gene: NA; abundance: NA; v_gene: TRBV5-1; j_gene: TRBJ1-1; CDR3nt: TGCGCCAGCAGCTTGAGGACACTCACTGAAGCTTTCTTT; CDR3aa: CASSLRTLTEAFF
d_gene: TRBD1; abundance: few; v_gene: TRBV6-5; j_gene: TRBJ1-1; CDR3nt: TGTGCCAGCAGTTACTTTTCAGGGGGCACTGAAGCTTTCTTT; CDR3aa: CASSYFSGGTEAFF
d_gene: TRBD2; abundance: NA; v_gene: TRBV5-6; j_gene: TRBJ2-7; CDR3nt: TGTGCCAGCAGTTTGCTGGCGGGAGGGCCCAACGAGCAGTACTTC; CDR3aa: CASSLLAGGPNEQYF
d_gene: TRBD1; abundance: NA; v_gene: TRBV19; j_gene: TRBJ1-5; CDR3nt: TGTGCCAGTACCTCCGGGACAGGGGGCGTACAGCCCCAGCATTTT; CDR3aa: CASTSGTGGVQPQHF
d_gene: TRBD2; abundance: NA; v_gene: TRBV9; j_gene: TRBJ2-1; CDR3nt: TGTGCCAGCAGCGTAACTAGCGGTCCCTCGGATGAGCAGTTCTTC; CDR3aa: CASSVTSGPSDEQFF
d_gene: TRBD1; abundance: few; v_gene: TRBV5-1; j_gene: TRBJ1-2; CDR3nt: TGCGCCAGCAGCTTGGATTCGACAGGGGGAGTTTCAGGAGGCTACACCTTC; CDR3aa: CASSLDSTGGVSGGYTF
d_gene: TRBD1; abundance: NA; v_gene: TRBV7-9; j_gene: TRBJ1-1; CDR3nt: TGTGCCAGCAGAACGACAGGGGCCACTGAAGCTTTCTTT; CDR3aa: CASRTTGATEAFF
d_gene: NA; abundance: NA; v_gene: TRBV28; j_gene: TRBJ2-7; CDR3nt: TGTGCCAGCAGGTCCCCCTCGTACGAGCAGTACTTC; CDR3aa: CASRSPSYEQYF
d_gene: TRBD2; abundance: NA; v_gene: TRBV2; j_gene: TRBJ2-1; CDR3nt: TGTGCCAGCAGTTCCCCGAGCGGGAGAGTCAGGAATGAGCAGTTCTTC; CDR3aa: CASSSPSGRVRNEQFF
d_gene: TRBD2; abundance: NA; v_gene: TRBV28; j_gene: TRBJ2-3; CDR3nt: TGTGCCAGCAGGGCGGGAGGGGCAGATACGCAGTATTTT; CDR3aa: CASRAGGADTQYF
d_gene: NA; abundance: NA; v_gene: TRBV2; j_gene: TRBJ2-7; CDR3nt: TGTGCCAGCAGTGAGGGCCCCCGGGGGACCTACGAGCAGTACTTC; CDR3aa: CASSEGPRGTYEQYF
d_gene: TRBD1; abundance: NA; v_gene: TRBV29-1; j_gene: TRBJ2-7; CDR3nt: TGCAGCGTTGAAAGGGGGCTAGCCGGAGAGCAGTACTTC; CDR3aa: CSVERGLAGEQYF
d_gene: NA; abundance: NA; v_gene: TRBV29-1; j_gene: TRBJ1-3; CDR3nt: TGCAGCGTTGAAGATCAGGTTGGGCCTGGAAACACCATATATTTT; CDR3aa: CSVEDQVGPGNTIYF
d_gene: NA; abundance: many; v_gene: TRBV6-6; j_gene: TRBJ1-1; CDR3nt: TGTGCCAGCAGTTACTCGCCCGGGACAGAAGCTTTCTTT; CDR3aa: CASSYSPGTEAFF
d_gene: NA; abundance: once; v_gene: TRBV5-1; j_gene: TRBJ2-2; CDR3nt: TGCGCCAGCAGCTTGAGAGGGAACACCGGGGAGCTGTTTTTT; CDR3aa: CASSLRGNTGELFF
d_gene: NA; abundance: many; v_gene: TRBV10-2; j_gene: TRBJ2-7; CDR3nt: TGCGCCAGCTGCAGACTGGCCAGCTCCTACGAGCAGTACTTC; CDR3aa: CASCRLASSYEQYF
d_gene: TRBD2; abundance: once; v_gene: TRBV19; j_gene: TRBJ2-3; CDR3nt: TGTGCCAGTAAACTTGGCGGGAGTCGCACAGATACGCAGTATTTT; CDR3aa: CASKLGGSRTDTQYF
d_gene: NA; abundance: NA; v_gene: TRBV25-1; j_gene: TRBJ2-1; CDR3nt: TGTGCCAGCAGTGCCCCAGGGGGGCCCCCCTACAATGAGCAGTTCTTC; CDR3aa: CASSAPGGPPYNEQFF
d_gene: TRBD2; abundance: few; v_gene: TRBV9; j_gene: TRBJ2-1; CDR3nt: TGTGCCAGCAGCGGACTAGCGGACGGGGCCACTGAGCAGTTCTTC; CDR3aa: CASSGLADGATEQFF
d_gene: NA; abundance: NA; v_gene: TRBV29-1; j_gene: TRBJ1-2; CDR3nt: TGCAGCGTTGAAAGGGACCTCCGAGTGGGCTACACCTTC; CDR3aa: CSVERDLRVGYTF
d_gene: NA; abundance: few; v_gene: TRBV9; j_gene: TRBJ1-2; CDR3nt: TGTGCCAGCAGCGTAGACCCTGACCTTCTAGCTAACTATGGCTACACCTTC; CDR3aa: CASSVDPDLLANYGYTF
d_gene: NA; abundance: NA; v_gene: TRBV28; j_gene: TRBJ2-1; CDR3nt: TGTGCCAGCAGTCCGATCGATAGGGACGGCAATGAGCAGTTCTTC; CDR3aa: CASSPIDRDGNEQFF
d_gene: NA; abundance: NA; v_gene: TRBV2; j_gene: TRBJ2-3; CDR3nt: TGTGCCAGCAGCGTGACCGTTAGCACAGATACGCAGTATTTT; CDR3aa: CASSVTVSTDTQYF